These T cell receptor beta chains were read from a single sample in a study of shared clonotypes between healthy human individuals. TCRdb's table, derived via immunoSEQ multiplex PCR, lists solely in-frame clones and lacks some. The data hold a few million clones, with just under 95% observed a single time. Sequenced: naive CD8+ T cells from PBMCs. Source of these receptors: a man younger than 35 in good health. Some clones in this sample may be carry-over from other donors' samples. The CDR3 runs from the conserved cysteine through the conserved F or W. A D gene is named only where the DNA matches it firmly. Part of the rows lack a size; the others show once, few, many or a class for expanded clones.

V: TRBV5-1
size: .
J: TRBJ1-1
D: .
DNA: TGCGCCAGCAGCCCGGGGGAGAACACTGAAGCTTTCTTT
CDR3: CASSPGENTEAFF

V: TRBV10-3
size: .
J: TRBJ1-5
D: TRBD1
DNA: TGTGCCATCAGTGAGTACCGGACAGGGGCTGGGAATCAGCCCCAGCATTTT
CDR3: CAISEYRTGAGNQPQHF

V: TRBV21-1
size: .
J: TRBJ1-4
D: .
DNA: TGTGCCAGCAGAAAACAGGAAACAACTAATGAAAAACTGTTTTTT
CDR3: CASRKQETTNEKLFF

V: TRBV27
size: .
J: TRBJ2-7
D: TRBD1
DNA: TGTGCCAGCAGTTTAGAGGGGGCCTTGTACGAGCAGTACTTC
CDR3: CASSLEGALYEQYF

V: TRBV27
size: .
J: TRBJ2-5
D: .
DNA: TGTGCCAGCAGTCCGATAGAAGGGGCGGGAGAGACCCAGTACTTC
CDR3: CASSPIEGAGETQYF

V: TRBV27
size: .
J: TRBJ1-2
D: .
DNA: TGTGCCAGCAGTTTATCACCGAACTATGGCTACACCTTC
CDR3: CASSLSPNYGYTF

V: TRBV5-1
size: .
J: TRBJ1-5
D: TRBD1
DNA: TGCGCCAGCAGCCCGATAGGGGGCTTGAGCAATCAGCCCCAGCATTTT
CDR3: CASSPIGGLSNQPQHF

V: TRBV11-2
size: .
J: TRBJ2-3
D: TRBD2
DNA: TGTGCCAGCAGCTTAGGGACTAGCGGGAGGGCCATGGATACGCAGTATTTT
CDR3: CASSLGTSGRAMDTQYF

V: TRBV7-9
size: .
J: TRBJ2-3
D: .
DNA: TGTGCCAGCAGCCCAGCATCCACAGATACGCAGTATTTT
CDR3: CASSPASTDTQYF

V: TRBV11-2
size: .
J: TRBJ2-2
D: .
DNA: TGTGCCAGCAGCTTAGGAACGGTCATCGGGGAGCTGTTTTTT
CDR3: CASSLGTVIGELFF

V: TRBV4-1
size: once
J: TRBJ2-7
D: TRBD2
DNA: TGCGCCAGCAGCTGGGGGACTAGCGGGAGATACGAGCAGTACTTC
CDR3: CASSWGTSGRYEQYF

V: TRBV29-1
size: .
J: TRBJ1-3
D: .
DNA: TGCAGCGTGAATGGACAGATCTCTGGAAACACCATATATTTT
CDR3: CSVNGQISGNTIYF

V: TRBV6-5
size: .
J: TRBJ2-7
D: TRBD1
DNA: TGTGCCAGCAGCATTAGACAGGGGGGGTACGAGCAGTACTTC
CDR3: CASSIRQGGYEQYF

V: TRBV11-2
size: .
J: TRBJ2-1
D: TRBD2
DNA: TGTGCCAGCAGCTTAGTTTGGGCTAGCGGCCCCAATGAGCAGTTCTTC
CDR3: CASSLVWASGPNEQFF

V: TRBV19
size: once
J: TRBJ2-5
D: .
DNA: TGTGCCAGTAGTTCCCGCGGGGTTCAAGAGACCCAGTACTTC
CDR3: CASSSRGVQETQYF

V: TRBV7-9
size: .
J: TRBJ1-1
D: .
DNA: TGTGCCAGCAGCTCGAGAGGGGGGGTGAACACTGAAGCTTTCTTT
CDR3: CASSSRGGVNTEAFF

V: TRBV28
size: .
J: TRBJ2-4
D: TRBD1
DNA: TGTGCCAGCAGTTTCCAAGGGACAGGAAACATTCAGTACTTC
CDR3: CASSFQGTGNIQYF

V: TRBV10-2
size: .
J: TRBJ1-1
D: .
DNA: TGCGCCAGCAGTGGATGGGGGCGTAGGACTGAAGCTTTCTTT
CDR3: CASSGWGRRTEAFF

V: TRBV5-3
size: .
J: TRBJ2-7
D: .
DNA: TGTGCCAGCAGCTTGGTCAGGAGCTCCTACGAGCAGTACTTC
CDR3: CASSLVRSSYEQYF

V: TRBV30
size: .
J: TRBJ1-2
D: .
DNA: TGTGCCTGGGACCATGACAGGACTAACTATGGCTACACCTTC
CDR3: CAWDHDRTNYGYTF

V: TRBV9
size: .
J: TRBJ2-1
D: .
DNA: TGTGCCAGCAGCCCCCGCGTGGGCTCCTACAATGAGCAGTTCTTC
CDR3: CASSPRVGSYNEQFF

V: TRBV28
size: .
J: TRBJ1-5
D: TRBD1
DNA: TGTGCCAGCAGTTTGTGGGACAGGGGGGCCTACATACAGCCCCAGCATTTT
CDR3: CASSLWDRGAYIQPQHF

V: TRBV28
size: .
J: TRBJ2-5
D: TRBD2
DNA: TGTGCCAGCAGTTCACCCCTTTTGTCGGGACTAGCTAGGAGGGAGACCCAGTACTTC
CDR3: CASSSPLLSGLARRETQYF

V: TRBV4-1
size: once
J: TRBJ2-7
D: TRBD1
DNA: TGCGCCAGCAGCCCCCAGACAGGGGCCTACGAGCAGTACTTC
CDR3: CASSPQTGAYEQYF

V: TRBV7-8
size: .
J: TRBJ2-7
D: TRBD1
DNA: TGTGCCAGCAGCTTATATCGGGACAGGTCCTACGAGCAGTACTTC
CDR3: CASSLYRDRSYEQYF

V: TRBV27
size: .
J: TRBJ2-7
D: .
DNA: TGTGCCAGCAGACCGACAGGGGCGGGGGCCTACGAGCAGTACTTC
CDR3: CASRPTGAGAYEQYF

V: TRBV15
size: .
J: TRBJ1-3
D: .
DNA: TGTGCCACCAGCAGAGTACGACAGGTCGACGACACCATATATTTT
CDR3: CATSRVRQVDDTIYF

V: TRBV7-8
size: .
J: TRBJ2-4
D: .
DNA: TGTGCCAGCAGCGTATTACAGGCCCCCAGAGACATTCAGTACTTC
CDR3: CASSVLQAPRDIQYF

V: TRBV9
size: .
J: TRBJ2-7
D: .
DNA: TGTGCCAGCAGCCGCGACCAGCGGTCCGAGCAGTACTTC
CDR3: CASSRDQRSEQYF

V: TRBV27
size: .
J: TRBJ2-3
D: TRBD2
DNA: TGTGCCAGCAGTTTTCTGGGTAGCGGGATTACAGATACGCAGTATTTT
CDR3: CASSFLGSGITDTQYF

V: TRBV19
size: .
J: TRBJ1-1
D: .
DNA: TGTGCCAGTAGCCTCAAACCACCAAGGAGCCTTCATGAAGCTTTCTTT
CDR3: CASSLKPPRSLHEAFF

V: TRBV27
size: .
J: TRBJ1-1
D: .
DNA: TGTGCCAGCAGTTTATCCGGGGGCGTCACTGAAGCTTTCTTT
CDR3: CASSLSGGVTEAFF

V: TRBV19
size: .
J: TRBJ2-2
D: .
DNA: TGTGCCAGTAGCCTCGTACGGCAGCCGAACACCGGGGAGCTGTTTTTT
CDR3: CASSLVRQPNTGELFF

V: TRBV14
size: .
J: TRBJ2-7
D: TRBD1
DNA: TGTGCCAGCAGCCAAGAATACAGGGGTTACGAGCAGTACTTC
CDR3: CASSQEYRGYEQYF

V: TRBV6-5
size: .
J: TRBJ1-4
D: .
DNA: TGTGCCAGCGGCCGGGGGAACGAAAAACTGTTTTTT
CDR3: CASGRGNEKLFF

V: TRBV2
size: .
J: TRBJ2-1
D: TRBD2
DNA: TGTGCCAGCAGTGAAAGGCTAGCGGGGCCCTACAATGAGCAGTTCTTC
CDR3: CASSERLAGPYNEQFF

V: TRBV19
size: .
J: TRBJ1-5
D: .
DNA: TGTGCCAGTAGTATACTGGGGCAGGGCGCTCAGCCCCAGCATTTT
CDR3: CASSILGQGAQPQHF

V: TRBV7-9
size: .
J: TRBJ1-2
D: TRBD1
DNA: TGTGCCAGCAGCCCGGACCGGGACAGGGCCTATGGCTACACCTTC
CDR3: CASSPDRDRAYGYTF

V: TRBV7-9
size: .
J: TRBJ2-7
D: .
DNA: TGTGCCAGCAGCTTAGTCCTAAACGAGCAGTACTTC
CDR3: CASSLVLNEQYF

V: TRBV13
size: .
J: TRBJ2-1
D: TRBD2
DNA: TGTGCCAGCAGCCCGACTAGCGGCAGATACAATGAGCAGTTCTTC
CDR3: CASSPTSGRYNEQFF

V: TRBV28
size: .
J: TRBJ1-5
D: .
DNA: TGTGCCAGCACCCCGTGGGGGAGCAATCAGCCCCAGCATTTT
CDR3: CASTPWGSNQPQHF